This is a list of T cell receptor beta chains from one sample in a study of T cell responses to AZD1222 COVID-19 vaccine. TCRdb's copy holds only in-frame clones and misses some; the assay was immunoSEQ multiplex PCR. The sample yields around 140,000 clones, approximately 94% seen once. The source material was peripheral blood, sampled on day 0 of AZD1222 vaccination. These receptor sequences come from an adult in good health. The CDR3 runs from the conserved cysteine through the conserved F or W. A D gene is named only where the DNA matches it firmly. A clone size is listed for some rows: how often the clone was seen (once, few, many), or a class if it is expanded.

D: NA
J: TRBJ2-1
size: NA
V: TRBV5-4
CDR3: CASSSPGTVPQNEQFF
DNA: TGTGCCAGCAGCTCCCCAGGGACTGTACCTCAAAATGAGCAGTTCTTC

D: TRBD1
J: TRBJ1-2
size: once
V: TRBV5-4
CDR3: CASSLLGRAGQSHGYTF
DNA: TGTGCCAGCAGCTTGTTGGGTCGGGCGGGACAGTCTCATGGCTACACCTTC

D: NA
J: TRBJ1-5
size: NA
V: TRBV27
CDR3: CASSFLAGNQPQHF
DNA: TGTGCCAGCAGTTTTCTGGCCGGCAATCAGCCCCAGCATTTT

D: NA
J: TRBJ1-6
size: NA
V: TRBV6-6
CDR3: CASSYRPSNSPLHF
DNA: TGTGCCAGCAGTTATAGGCCGTCGAATTCACCCCTCCACTTT

D: NA
J: TRBJ1-2
size: few
V: TRBV5-4
CDR3: CASSLGTENYGYTF
DNA: TGTGCCAGCAGCTTGGGGACAGAAAACTATGGCTACACCTTC

D: TRBD1
J: TRBJ2-7
size: NA
V: TRBV11-3
CDR3: CASSSGTGGKKQYF
DNA: TGTGCCAGCAGCTCCGGGACAGGGGGAAAAAAGCAGTACTTC

D: TRBD1
J: TRBJ1-1
size: once
V: TRBV30
CDR3: CAWGIRSTGATEAFF
DNA: TGTGCCTGGGGCATTCGAAGTACAGGGGCAACTGAAGCTTTCTTT

D: TRBD1
J: TRBJ1-1
size: NA
V: TRBV7-9
CDR3: CASSKEGANTEAFF
DNA: TGTGCCAGCAGCAAGGAGGGGGCAAACACTGAAGCTTTCTTT

D: NA
J: TRBJ1-2
size: NA
V: TRBV19
CDR3: CASSLGGGPSYTF
DNA: TGTGCCAGTAGTCTCGGCGGGGGGCCTAGCTACACCTTC

D: NA
J: TRBJ2-7
size: once
V: TRBV27
CDR3: CASNADEQYF
DNA: TGTGCCAGCAATGCCGACGAGCAGTACTTC

D: TRBD1
J: TRBJ2-1
size: NA
V: TRBV27
CDR3: CASSSTQGTAIYNEQFF
DNA: TGTGCCAGCAGTTCTACCCAGGGGACAGCTATCTACAATGAGCAGTTCTTC

D: TRBD2
J: TRBJ2-1
size: NA
V: TRBV2
CDR3: CASSVSGDNEQFF
DNA: TGTGCCAGCAGTGTTAGCGGGGACAATGAGCAGTTCTTC

D: TRBD1
J: TRBJ2-3
size: NA
V: TRBV7-9
CDR3: CASSLDRGTDTQYF
DNA: TGTGCCAGCAGCTTAGACAGGGGTACAGATACGCAGTATTTT

D: TRBD1
J: TRBJ1-1
size: NA
V: TRBV29-1
CDR3: CSVEGQEDTEAFF
DNA: TGCAGCGTTGAGGGACAGGAAGACACTGAAGCTTTCTTT

D: TRBD1
J: TRBJ1-6
size: NA
V: TRBV6-5
CDR3: CASSYSRDRASSPLHF
DNA: TGTGCCAGCAGTTACTCCAGGGACAGGGCGAGTTCACCCCTCCACTTT

D: NA
J: TRBJ1-2
size: NA
V: TRBV9
CDR3: CASSPRGGTNYGYTF
DNA: TGTGCCAGCAGCCCCCGCGGGGGGACTAACTATGGCTACACCTTC

D: NA
J: TRBJ1-5
size: NA
V: TRBV15
CDR3: CATSERPPGDSNQPQHF
DNA: TGTGCCACCAGCGAGCGACCCCCCGGAGATAGCAATCAGCCCCAGCATTTT

D: TRBD1
J: TRBJ1-2
size: NA
V: TRBV12-5
CDR3: CASGPGTAYGYTF
DNA: TGTGCTAGTGGACCCGGGACAGCCTATGGCTACACCTTC

D: TRBD1
J: TRBJ2-7
size: NA
V: TRBV28
CDR3: CASTLAGTGGDEQYF
DNA: TGTGCCAGCACCTTAGCTGGGACAGGGGGAGACGAGCAGTACTTC

D: NA
J: TRBJ2-7
size: NA
V: TRBV7-9
CDR3: CASSPAIIHEQYF
DNA: TGTGCCAGCAGCCCCGCTATCATCCACGAGCAGTACTTC

D: NA
J: TRBJ2-5
size: NA
V: TRBV6-6
CDR3: CASSYQGIQETQYF
DNA: TGTGCCAGCAGTTACCAGGGAATCCAAGAGACCCAGTACTTC

D: NA
J: TRBJ2-7
size: once
V: TRBV27
CDR3: CASSFGQGTYEQYF
DNA: TGTGCCAGCAGTTTTGGGCAGGGAACCTACGAGCAGTACTTC

D: TRBD2
J: TRBJ2-7
size: NA
V: TRBV4-1
CDR3: CASSQVPGTSYYEQYF
DNA: TGCGCCAGCAGCCAAGTCCCCGGGACTAGTTACTACGAGCAGTACTTC

D: TRBD1
J: TRBJ1-6
size: NA
V: TRBV4-1
CDR3: CASSPVGQLNSPLHF
DNA: TGCGCCAGCAGCCCCGTGGGACAGCTAAATTCACCCCTCCACTTT

D: TRBD1
J: TRBJ1-2
size: NA
V: TRBV5-4
CDR3: CASSKGQWDGYTF
DNA: TGTGCCAGCAGCAAGGGACAGTGGGATGGCTACACCTTC

D: NA
J: TRBJ1-1
size: NA
V: TRBV18
CDR3: CASSPPLIYTEAFF
DNA: TGTGCCAGCTCACCACCGTTGATTTACACTGAAGCTTTCTTT

D: NA
J: TRBJ1-2
size: NA
V: TRBV3-1/TRBV3-2
CDR3: CASTLTGFSADGYTF
DNA: TGTGCCAGCACCCTTACAGGCTTTTCGGCGGACGGCTACACCTTC

D: NA
J: TRBJ1-1
size: NA
V: TRBV25-1
CDR3: CASSGSSRSEAFF
DNA: TGTGCCAGCAGTGGATCCTCACGATCTGAAGCTTTCTTT

D: NA
J: TRBJ1-1
size: NA
V: TRBV7-9
CDR3: CASSPGVGPNTEAFF
DNA: TGTGCCAGCAGCCCAGGGGTGGGGCCAAACACTGAAGCTTTCTTT

D: NA
J: TRBJ1-5
size: NA
V: TRBV30
CDR3: CAWSVSGRLNQPQHF
DNA: TGTGCCTGGAGTGTATCGGGACGGTTAAATCAGCCCCAGCATTTT

D: NA
J: TRBJ1-3
size: NA
V: TRBV12-5
CDR3: CASGSNSGNTIYF
DNA: TGTGCTAGTGGTTCTAACTCTGGAAACACCATATATTTT

D: NA
J: TRBJ2-5
size: NA
V: TRBV24-1
CDR3: CATSGTLKETQYF
DNA: TGTGCCACCAGTGGGACATTGAAAGAGACCCAGTACTTC

D: NA
J: TRBJ1-1
size: NA
V: TRBV2
CDR3: CASGLGGSVTEAFF
DNA: TGTGCCAGTGGCTTAGGAGGATCGGTCACTGAAGCTTTCTTT

D: TRBD1
J: TRBJ2-3
size: NA
V: TRBV27
CDR3: CASSTPGQGGSDTQYF
DNA: TGTGCCAGCAGCACCCCGGGACAGGGTGGTTCAGATACGCAGTATTTT

D: TRBD1
J: TRBJ1-5
size: NA
V: TRBV3-1/TRBV3-2
CDR3: CASSPNGQGGNQPQHF
DNA: TGTGCCAGCAGCCCTAACGGACAGGGCGGCAATCAGCCCCAGCATTTT

D: NA
J: TRBJ2-2
size: NA
V: TRBV5-4
CDR3: CASSLGRYTSQNTGELFF
DNA: TGTGCCAGCAGCTTGGGGCGATACACTAGCCAGAACACCGGGGAGCTGTTTTTT

D: NA
J: TRBJ2-7
size: NA
V: TRBV5-6
CDR3: CASSRAYEQYF
DNA: TGTGCCAGCAGCCGGGCGTACGAGCAGTACTTC

D: NA
J: TRBJ2-5
size: NA
V: TRBV4-1
CDR3: CASSPQTVQETQYF
DNA: TGCGCCAGCAGCCCCCAGACTGTCCAAGAGACCCAGTACTTC

D: TRBD1
J: TRBJ1-4
size: NA
V: TRBV10-3
CDR3: CAIRQGAGDEKLFF
DNA: TGTGCCATCAGACAGGGGGCAGGAGATGAAAAACTGTTTTTT

D: TRBD1
J: TRBJ1-2
size: NA
V: TRBV7-2
CDR3: CASSAYDRVHGYTF
DNA: TGTGCCAGCAGCGCATACGACAGGGTGCATGGCTACACCTTC

D: NA
J: TRBJ2-2
size: NA
V: TRBV10-3
CDR3: CAISERGGPSVGELFF
DNA: TGTGCCATCAGTGAGAGGGGGGGACCTTCGGTGGGGGAGCTGTTTTTT

D: NA
J: TRBJ1-4
size: once
V: TRBV18
CDR3: CASSAHEKLFF
DNA: TGTGCCAGCTCAGCGCATGAAAAACTGTTTTTT

D: NA
J: TRBJ1-6
size: NA
V: TRBV5-1
CDR3: CASSWVGANQDSPLHF
DNA: TGCGCCAGCAGCTGGGTCGGGGCAAACCAAGATTCACCCCTCCACTTT

D: NA
J: TRBJ1-1
size: once
V: TRBV7-9
CDR3: CASRVGNGNTEAFF
DNA: TGTGCCAGCAGGGTAGGCAATGGGAACACTGAAGCTTTCTTT

D: NA
J: TRBJ2-7
size: NA
V: TRBV7-9
CDR3: CASSLGLRDGRYEQYF
DNA: TGTGCCAGCAGCTTAGGGCTACGGGACGGGCGCTACGAGCAGTACTTC

D: NA
J: TRBJ2-5
size: once
V: TRBV4-1
CDR3: CASSQEFGTGYQETQYF
DNA: TGCGCCAGCAGCCAAGAGTTTGGGACGGGGTACCAAGAGACCCAGTACTTC

D: NA
J: TRBJ1-1
size: NA
V: TRBV28
CDR3: CASSLSSRARAFF
DNA: TGTGCCAGCAGTTTATCGTCCAGGGCTCGTGCTTTCTTT

D: TRBD2
J: TRBJ2-3
size: NA
V: TRBV7-9
CDR3: CASSLRSASGSTDTQYF
DNA: TGTGCCAGCAGCTTACGGTCCGCTAGCGGTAGCACAGATACGCAGTATTTT

D: NA
J: TRBJ1-1
size: NA
V: TRBV19
CDR3: CASRGGEQVLNEAFF
DNA: TGTGCCAGTAGGGGCGGTGAACAGGTTCTAAATGAAGCTTTCTTT

D: NA
J: TRBJ2-2
size: NA
V: TRBV7-9
CDR3: CASSPWSQTGELFF
DNA: TGTGCCAGCAGCCCCTGGTCCCAAACCGGGGAGCTGTTTTTT

D: NA
J: TRBJ1-2
size: NA
V: TRBV6-1
CDR3: CASSEARGINYGYTF
DNA: TGTGCCAGCAGTGAAGCGCGGGGAATTAACTATGGCTACACCTTC

D: NA
J: TRBJ1-3
size: NA
V: TRBV5-4
CDR3: CASSLPGMSGNTIYF
DNA: TGTGCCAGCAGCTTGCCAGGGATGTCTGGAAACACCATATATTTT

D: NA
J: TRBJ2-3
size: NA
V: TRBV5-1
CDR3: CASSTGTEDTQYF
DNA: TGCGCCAGCAGCACGGGGACTGAAGATACGCAGTATTTT

D: TRBD1
J: TRBJ1-1
size: NA
V: TRBV5-1
CDR3: CASSMTIPGGVRPTEAFF
DNA: TGCGCCAGCAGCATGACTATTCCAGGGGGCGTGAGGCCCACTGAAGCTTTCTTT

D: TRBD1
J: TRBJ2-7
size: NA
V: TRBV27
CDR3: CASSSRDRGLYEQYF
DNA: TGTGCCAGCAGTTCCCGGGACAGGGGTTTGTACGAGCAGTACTTC

D: TRBD1
J: TRBJ2-5
size: few
V: TRBV7-2
CDR3: CASSFGTGGTQYF
DNA: TGTGCCAGCAGCTTCGGGACAGGGGGGACCCAGTACTTC

D: TRBD1
J: TRBJ1-1
size: NA
V: TRBV3-1/TRBV3-2
CDR3: CASSEEGGDRNTEAFF
DNA: TGTGCCAGCAGCGAAGAAGGAGGGGACAGGAACACTGAAGCTTTCTTT